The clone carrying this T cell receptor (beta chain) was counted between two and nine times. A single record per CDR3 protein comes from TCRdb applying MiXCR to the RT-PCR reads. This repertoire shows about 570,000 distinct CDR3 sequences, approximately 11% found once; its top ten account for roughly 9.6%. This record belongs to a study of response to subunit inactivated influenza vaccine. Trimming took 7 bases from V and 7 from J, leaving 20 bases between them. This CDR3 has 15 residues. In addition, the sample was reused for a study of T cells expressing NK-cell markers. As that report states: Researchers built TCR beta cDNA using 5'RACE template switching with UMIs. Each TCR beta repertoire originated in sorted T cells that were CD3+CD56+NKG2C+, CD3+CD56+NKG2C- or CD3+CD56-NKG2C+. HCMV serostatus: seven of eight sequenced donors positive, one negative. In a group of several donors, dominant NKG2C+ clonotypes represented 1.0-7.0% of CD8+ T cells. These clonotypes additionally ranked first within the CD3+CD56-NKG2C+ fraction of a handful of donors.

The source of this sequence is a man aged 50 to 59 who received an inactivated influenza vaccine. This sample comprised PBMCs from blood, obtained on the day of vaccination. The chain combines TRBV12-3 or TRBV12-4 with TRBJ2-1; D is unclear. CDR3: CASTLALSSFNEQFF. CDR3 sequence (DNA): TGTGCCAGCACCCTGGCCCTGTCCTCGTTTAATGAGCAGTTCTTC.